This TCR beta chain was identified during a study of neurological immune-mediated disorders. Study-wide findings and caveats: Levels of TCR clonal expansion peaked in HTLV-1-associated myelopathy and reached their lowest in multiple sclerosis, under those of healthy controls. There were no CDR3 amino acid sequences shared by expanded clones across subjects, a result suggesting private repertoires in all groups.

With 0 bases removed from V and 9 bases from J, the gap between germline ends came to 13 bases. CDR3 size: 14 residues. The V gene's germline CDR1 is SGDLS and CDR2 YYNGEE. The cDNA was generated by 5'RACE with 10-nucleotide random UMIs. TCRdb ran MiXCR on the 5' RACE reads and lists one entry per CDR3 protein. The sample includes around 48,000 distinct CDR3 sequences, 10% to 13% of them seen just once. This clonotype was found a few times. The antigen is unknown. The TCR sequence derives from a woman aged 40 to 50 with HTLV-1-associated myelopathy (HAM/TSP). The sample comprised PBMCs. The V gene is TRBV9, the J gene TRBJ1-5; weak D call: TRBD1 (5 bases). In nucleotides, the CDR3 is TGTGCCAGCAGCGTAGGGGGGGATCCCTGGCCCCAGCATTTT. Translating gives CASSVGGDPWPQHF.